This TCR beta chain was retrieved from a study of persistence of HIV-infected CD4 T cells. The overall study: Isolated cells were CMV- and HIV-1 Gag-responding CD4+ T cells. Donors had been on suppressive ART for a median of 8 years.

General study points: Degenerate expanded CDR3beta sequences were enriched among CMV- and Gag-responding cells.

The immunoSEQ assay was version 4, run in survey mode. Clones were read by immunoSEQ multiplex PCR, and TCRdb kept only the in-frame ones, dropping some. The sample contains 35,000 to 40,000 clones, 80% of which appear only once. Concerning this clone: Antigen: not known.

Cells were stimulated with CMV-infected fibroblast lysates at approximately 10 ug/mL. Memory cells lacking CD40L and CD69 with high CD45RO were sorted. Anti-CD28/CD49d costimulation, CD40-blocking antibody and enfuvirtide were given to CD8-depleted PBMCs for 15 to 20 hours. The CDR3 is 18 amino acids. CDR1 and CDR2 (germline): LGHDT, YNNKEL (reference sequence). Trimming cost V 4 bases and J 0 bases, with 16 bases left between them. The chain links TRBV3-1 (or the pseudogene TRBV3-2) to TRBJ2-6; possibly TRBD1 or TRBD2 for D (5 bases each). The sequencing here drew on CD4+ T cells sorted from PBMCs after approximately 20-hour stimulation, taken from a patient who received antiretroviral therapy. The sequence came from an adult man with HIV who was CMV-seropositive. The CDR3 DNA reads as TGTGCCAGCAGCCGAGTGAGGGGTAAGGCCTCTGGGGCCAACGTCCTGACTTTC. Translation gives CASSRVRGKASGANVLTF.